One and the same sample provided the 19 T cell receptor beta chains below, sequenced in a study of blood T cell repertoires in COVID-19. Method: immunoSEQ multiplex PCR; TCRdb's copy keeps in-frame clones and lacks some. The sample consists of approximately 75,000 clones, about 70% of them appearing once. Sequencing input: peripheral blood. The source of these receptors is a woman at least 80 years old with active or convalescent COVID-19.

The V gene is TRBV30, the J gene TRBJ1-2; D is undetermined. V lost 4 bases, J lost 9 bases, and 21 bases lay in between. Germline lookup yields CDR1 GTSNPN and CDR2 SVGIG (reference sequence). The CDR3 length is 14 residues. As DNA, the CDR3 is TGTGCCTGGAACCCTTCAGACCCCAACGGGAGCTACACCTTC. Translated, it gives CAWNPSDPNGSYTF.

The chain couples TRBV5-1 to TRBJ2-7; no definite D call. The germline V gene encodes CDR1 SGHRS and CDR2 YFSETQ. Trimming stripped 6 bases from V and 4 bases from J, with 17 bases between. The CDR3 is made up of 14 amino acids. DNA of the CDR3: TGCGCCAGCACCCCAACAGAGACCACGTACGAGCAGTACTTC. It specifies CASTPTETTYEQYF.

The J gene is TRBJ1-4, the V gene TRBV27; TRBD1 matches at 10 bases. From germline, CDR1 is MNHEY and CDR2 SMNVEV (reference sequence). CDR3 length: 15 residues. V shed 5 bases, J shed 6 bases, and the junction held 6 bases outside the gene matches. The CDR3 protein is CASSPSGTGDEKLFF. In DNA, the CDR3 is TGTGCCAGCAGTCCGTCCGGGACAGGGGATGAAAAACTGTTTTTT.

The chain employs TRBV6-6 and TRBJ2-3; TRBD1 agrees at 10 bases. CDR1 and CDR2 (germline): MNHNY, SVGAGI (reference sequence). This CDR3 has 14 residues. With 6 bases clipped from V and 5 bases from J, the junction kept 5 bases outside the gene matches. CDR3 in DNA: TGTGCCAGCAGGGGACAGGGGATCGGAGATACGCAGTATTTT. This encodes CASRGQGIGDTQYF.

The V and J genes are TRBV29-1 and TRBJ1-5, with D possibly being TRBD1 (6 bases). Germline V lookup: CDR1 SQVTM, CDR2 ANQGSEA. The CDR3 is made up of 13 amino acids. Between the trimmed V and J ends, which lost 5 bases and 9 bases, there was a span of 17 bases. The CDR3 coding sequence is TGCAGCGTTCAGGGGCAGGCCTTTGGGCCCCAGCATTTT. It is translated as CSVQGQAFGPQHF.

The V gene is TRBV7-9, the J gene TRBJ1-6, with TRBD1 matching over 8 bases. The CDR3 runs to 15 residues. V dropped 5 bases and J dropped 5; count of bases not matched to a gene: 5. Germline lookup yields CDR1 SEHNR and CDR2 FQNEAQ (reference sequence). CDR3 amino acids: CASSPDRGHNSPLHF. The CDR3 bases are TGTGCCAGCAGCCCTGACAGGGGCCATAATTCACCCCTCCACTTT.

The DNA for the CDR3 is TGTGCCAGCAGCCAAGGTCGAGGGGGATTTATTTCACCCCTCCACTTT. Its protein is CASSQGRGGFISPLHF. V is TRBV14 and J is TRBJ1-6; D possibly corresponds to TRBD1 (6 bases). Trimming took 1 base from V and 9 from J, leaving 16 bases between them. The CDR3 is made up of 16 amino acids. Germline CDR1 and CDR2: SGHDN and FVKESK. The full variable domain, in which reference TRBV14 and TRBJ1-6 provide the parts outside the CDR3, is EAGVTQFPSHSVIEKGQTVTLRCDPISGHDNLYWYRRVMGKEIKFLLHFVKESKQDESGMPNNRFLAERTGGTYSTLKVQPAELEDSGVYFCASSQGRGGFISPLHFGNGTRLTVT.

The chain couples TRBV5-1 to TRBJ1-2; D possibly corresponds to TRBD1 (5 bases). Trimming removed 4 bases from V and 6 bases from J, with 16 bases in between. The CDR3 spans 14 residues. Germline V gene lookup returns CDR1 SGHRS and CDR2 YFSETQ. As DNA, the CDR3 is TGCGCCAGCAGCCCGGATTCAGGGAGGGATGGCTACACCTTC. Encoded protein: CASSPDSGRDGYTF.

This sequence joins TRBV18 and TRBJ1-6; 9 bases agree with TRBD1. J lost 0 bases, V lost 2 bases, and 11 bases had no gene match. Germline loops: CDR1 KGHSH, CDR2 LQKENI. CDR3 length: 20 amino acids. This chain's CDR3 is CASSPFSGTGGGSYNSPLHF. The DNA for the CDR3 is TGTGCCAGCTCACCATTCTCCGGCACAGGGGGCGGCTCCTATAATTCACCCCTCCACTTT.

The V and J genes are TRBV7-9 and TRBJ2-5; possibly TRBD1 for D (6 bases). The CDR3 runs 14 residues. Per germline, CDR1 SEHNR and CDR2 FQNEAQ (reference sequence). The germline V and J ends were trimmed by 5 bases and 4 bases, with 14 bases remaining between them. CDR3 loop: CASSAPGARETQYF. The DNA for the CDR3 is TGTGCCAGCAGCGCCCCAGGGGCCCGAGAGACCCAGTACTTC. Full variable domain (outside the CDR3, taken from reference TRBV7-9 and TRBJ2-5): DTGVSQNPRHKITKRGQNVTFRCDPISEHNRLYWYRQTLGQGPEFLTYFQNEAQLEKSRLLSDRFSAERPKGSFSTLEIQRTEQGDSAMYLCASSAPGARETQYFGPGTRLLVL.

The sample holds one count of this clone. This rearrangement joins TRBV5-1 to TRBJ1-1; D call uncertain. V was pared by 0 bases and J by 0 bases, with 9 bases between. Germline V gene data show CDR1 as SGHRS and CDR2 as YFSETQ. The CDR3 extends over 15 amino acids. The CDR3 DNA reads as TGCGCCAGCAGCTTGGAGGCGGGGATGAACACTGAAGCTTTCTTT. This gives the protein CASSLEAGMNTEAFF.

The V call is TRBV7-8, the J call TRBJ1-5; 12 positions match TRBD1. The trim removed 5 bases at V and 0 bases at J, leaving 8 bases unmatched. Germline CDR1 SGHVS, CDR2 FQNEAQ. This CDR3 comprises 18 residues. CDR3 nucleotide sequence: TGTGCCAGCAGCGCCGGGACAGGGGGCTCTTATAGCAATCAGCCCCAGCATTTT. Translation: CASSAGTGGSYSNQPQHF. Full variable domain (outside the CDR3, taken from reference TRBV7-8 and TRBJ1-5): GAGVSQSPRYKVAKRGQDVALRCDPISGHVSLFWYQQALGQGPEFLTYFQNEAQLDKSGLPSDRFFAERPEGSVSTLKIQRTQQEDSAVYLCASSAGTGGSYSNQPQHFGDGTRLSIL.

V gene TRBV9 combines with J gene TRBJ2-7, with 9 bases aligning to TRBD1. With 4 bases clipped from V and 2 bases from J, the junction kept 4 bases outside the gene matches. The CDR3 has 14 residues. CDR1 is SGDLS, CDR2 YYNGEE, per germline. The CDR3 sequence is CASSPWDRAYEQYF. DNA for the CDR3: TGTGCCAGCAGCCCATGGGACAGGGCCTACGAGCAGTACTTC.

This clone was seen more than once but under ten times. The V gene is TRBV4-1, the J gene TRBJ1-2; D is unresolved. Trimming removed 4 bases at V and 7 bases at J, with 10 bases between. This CDR3 spans 12 amino acids. Germline V gene data show CDR1 as MGHRA and CDR2 as YSYEKL. For the CDR3, the DNA is TGCGCCAGCAGCCTCGGACTGGGTGGCTACACCTTC. Residues: CASSLGLGGYTF.

The chain uses TRBV5-4 and TRBJ2-1; TRBD1 aligns across 9 bases. The J segment lost 7 bases and the V segment lost 4 bases, leaving 6 bases of the junction unmatched. This CDR3 has 14 residues. The germline V gene encodes CDR1 SGHNT and CDR2 YYREEE (reference sequence). The CDR3 region has the DNA TGTGCCAGCAGCCGCACCGGGACAGGGAATGAGCAGTTCTTC. It specifies CASSRTGTGNEQFF.

The rearrangement joins TRBV6-2 or TRBV6-3 to TRBJ2-7; a possible D gene is TRBD2 (5 bases). Germline V gene data show CDR1 as MNHEY and CDR2 as SVGEGT. V was clipped by 4 bases and J by 6 bases, with 19 bases between them. The CDR3 covers 15 residues. The CDR3 reads CASSSSLPTGSEQYF. CDR3 DNA sequence: TGTGCCAGCAGTTCTAGCCTACCAACTGGAAGCGAGCAGTACTTC.

In its sample, this clone was seen a few times. This chain connects TRBV6-2 or TRBV6-3 to TRBJ1-4; TRBD1 matches 7 bases. With V trimmed by 2 bases and J by 5 bases, 8 bases remained unmatched. The CDR3 length is 16 residues. Germline V gene sequence: CDR1 MNHEY, CDR2 SVGEGT. CDR3 sequence: CASSYPRGTENEKLFF. In nucleotides, the CDR3 is TGTGCCAGCAGTTACCCCCGTGGGACAGAAAATGAAAAACTGTTTTTT.

The chain links TRBV6-2 or TRBV6-3 to TRBJ2-3, with 8 bases matching TRBD2. Germline assignment: CDR1 MNHEY and CDR2 SVGEGT. Germline trimming cut 2 bases from V and 1 base from J; bases unmatched to any gene: 5. The CDR3 runs to 16 residues. The CDR3 DNA is TGTGCCAGCAGTTACGCCCCGGGACTAGGCACAGATACGCAGTATTTT. Amino acid sequence: CASSYAPGLGTDTQYF.

About this clone: The same CDR3 also results from other DNA sequences found in this sample. This chain uses TRBV21-1 with TRBJ2-5; TRBD2, the table's D call, was not compared with the DNA. TRBV21-1 is an annotated pseudogene. The CDR3 spans 13 residues. The CDR3 loop is CASSKAPQETQYF. The CDR3 DNA is TGTGCCAGCAGCAAAGCCCCGCAAGAGACCCAGTACTTC.